Listed here are 26 T cell receptor beta chains from one sample, sequenced in a study of CD8+ T cells in alopecia areata. RNA extraction was followed by reverse transcription into cDNA, which acted as the sequencing template. The assay was immunoSEQ multiplex PCR, and TCRdb's table has in-frame clones only and misses some. The sample includes 200,000 to 250,000 clones, roughly three fifths seen only once; the top ten take under 5%. Sequencing input: CD8+ T cells sorted from blood. Every receptor here comes from a human donor in good health.

The chain links TRBV15 to TRBJ2-1; the match to TRBD1 covers 12 bases. Germline CDR1 LNHNV, CDR2 YYDKDF (reference sequence). The CDR3 extends over 15 amino acids. V dropped 8 bases and J dropped 7; count of bases not matched to a gene: 9. For the CDR3, the DNA is TGTGCCACCGCATACCGGGACAGGGGGCGAAATGAGCAGTTCTTC. Translation gives CATAYRDRGRNEQFF.

The table lists this clone with a few counts. CDR3 protein: CSSSQGDTEAFF. The CDR3, as DNA: TGCAGCTCATCACAGGGAGACACTGAAGCTTTCTTT. This chain uses TRBV29-1 with TRBJ1-1; D is possibly TRBD1 (6 bases). V lost 8 bases and J 3 bases, leaving 13 bases between the germline ends. The germline CDR1 and CDR2 sequences are SQVTM and ANQGSEA. CDR3 length: 12 residues.

The V gene is TRBV27, the J gene TRBJ1-6; 8 bases map to TRBD1. The germline V gene encodes CDR1 MNHEY and CDR2 SMNVEV (reference sequence). J gave up 9 bases and V 3 bases, and 4 bases lay outside the gene matches. This CDR3 is 14 amino acids long. The CDR3 DNA reads as TGTGCCAGCAGTTTCCCGGACAGGGCTTCACCCCTCCACTTT. It specifies CASSFPDRASPLHF.

The gene calls are TRBV29-1 and TRBJ1-2; unclear D gene. Trimming stripped 4 bases from V and 0 bases from J, with 6 bases between. Per germline, CDR1 SQVTM and CDR2 ANQGSEA. This CDR3 spans 12 amino acids. The CDR3 nucleotides read TGCAGCGTTGTCCCCGCTAACTATGGCTACACCTTC. This sequence encodes CSVVPANYGYTF.

A word on this clone: In the same sample, other DNA sequences code for this CDR3. The rearrangement uses TRBV5-6 and TRBJ2-7; 7 nucleotides line up with TRBD1. V was pared by 0 bases and J by 2 bases, with 2 bases of the junction left unmatched. CDR1 and CDR2 from the germline V gene are SGHDT and YYEEEE. The CDR3 covers 14 residues. This chain's CDR3 is CASSLGQGAYEQYF. The CDR3 nucleotides are TGTGCCAGCAGCTTGGGACAGGGAGCCTACGAGCAGTACTTC.

J is TRBJ2-7 and V is TRBV10-2; D is ambiguous. V was clipped by 0 bases and J by 5 bases, with 8 bases between them. The germline CDR1 and CDR2 sequences are WSHSY and SAAADI. There are 13 residues in the CDR3. The CDR3 DNA reads as TGCGCCAGCAGTGAGTCGCCTCTGGACGAGCAGTACTTC. Amino acids: CASSESPLDEQYF.

CDR3 loop: CASSQVSDEQFF. CDR3 coding DNA: TGCGCCAGCAGCCAAGTTTCCGATGAGCAGTTCTTC. The chain uses TRBV4-1 and TRBJ2-1; unclear D gene. Trimming took 1 base from V and 8 from J, leaving 6 bases between them. CDR1 is MGHRA and CDR2 is YSYEKL in the germline V gene. CDR3 size: 12 residues.

This chain uses TRBV4-2 with TRBJ1-2; D is possibly TRBD1 (5 bases). Germline V gene lookup returns CDR1 LGHNA and CDR2 YNFKEQ. CDR3 length: 18 residues. Trimming cost V 0 bases and J 4 bases, with 21 bases left between them. CDR3 DNA: TGTGCCAGCAGCCAAGATACCTCTCGCGGGGGAGTTCTCTATGGCTACACCTTC. This translates into CASSQDTSRGGVLYGYTF.

The chain uses TRBV29-1 and TRBJ1-4; no clear D gene. This CDR3 is 13 amino acids long. Germline V gives CDR1 SQVTM, CDR2 ANQGSEA. Trimming removed 4 bases from V and 8 bases from J, with 14 bases in between. The CDR3 is CSVVVALGEKLFF. The CDR3 nucleotides are TGCAGCGTTGTAGTTGCCCTTGGAGAAAAACTGTTTTTT.

The chain is built from TRBV2 and TRBJ2-3; 9 nucleotides align to TRBD2. V was pared by 6 bases and J by 5 bases, with 3 bases of the junction left unmatched. The CDR3 is 13 residues long. The germline CDR1 and CDR2 sequences are SNHLY and FYNNEI. The CDR3 DNA is TGTGCCAGCAGCGGACTAGCGCGAGATACGCAGTATTTT. Translated: CASSGLARDTQYF.

The CDR3 sequence is CASSGGHPYTQYF. As DNA, the CDR3 is TGTGCCAGCAGCGGGGGCCACCCATATACGCAGTATTTT. The chain couples TRBV9 to TRBJ2-3; possible D gene TRBD1, 5 bases. The germline V gene encodes CDR1 SGDLS and CDR2 YYNGEE. Trimming removed 3 bases from V and 7 bases from J, with 12 bases in between. The CDR3 contains 13 residues.

A few counts support this clone. The V call is TRBV5-5, the J call TRBJ2-5; TRBD1 might be the D (5 bases). The germline V gene encodes CDR1 SGHKS and CDR2 YYEKEE (reference sequence). This CDR3 has 14 amino acids. With 0 bases removed from V and 2 bases from J, the gap between germline ends came to 8 bases. The CDR3 DNA reads TGTGCCAGCAGCTTGGGACAGAATCAAGAGACCCAGTACTTC. It yields the protein CASSLGQNQETQYF.

The chain couples TRBV30 to TRBJ1-5, with D uncertain. Germline V gene sequence: CDR1 GTSNPN, CDR2 SVGIG (reference sequence). The CDR3 is made up of 16 amino acids. V was clipped by 3 bases and J by 0 bases, with 15 bases between them. The CDR3 DNA is TGTGCCTGGAGCATAGCCGGAATCTATAGCAATCAGCCCCAGCATTTT. This gives the protein CAWSIAGIYSNQPQHF.

The V gene is TRBV29-1, the J gene TRBJ2-1; D might be TRBD2 (5 bases). Germline CDR1 reads SQVTM; CDR2 reads ANQGSEA. There are 11 residues in the CDR3. V was clipped by 7 bases and J by 7 bases, with 11 bases between them. CDR3 residues: CSDGEGNEQFF. CDR3 DNA sequence: TGCAGCGACGGGGAAGGGAATGAGCAGTTCTTC.

The chain is built from TRBV29-1 and TRBJ2-1, with D hard to call. The CDR3 extends over 13 amino acids. V was shortened by 3 bases and J by 0 bases, with 6 bases between the two germline ends. The germline V gene has CDR1 SQVTM and CDR2 ANQGSEA. The CDR3 DNA is TGCAGCGTTGACACATACTCCTACAATGAGCAGTTCTTC. This encodes CSVDTYSYNEQFF.

This clone was seen a single time. The chain has TRBV13 and TRBJ1-6; a weak D match, TRBD1 (6 bases). V lost 5 bases, J lost 10 bases, and 15 bases lay in between. The CDR3 runs 14 residues. Germline CDR1 reads PRHDT; CDR2 reads FYEKMQ (reference sequence). The CDR3 region is CASSLPTRGSPLHF. The CDR3 DNA reads TGTGCCAGCAGCCTACCTACGAGGGGGTCACCCCTCCACTTT.

The chain uses TRBV6-1 and TRBJ2-6; D is ambiguous. The germline V gene encodes CDR1 MNHNS and CDR2 SASEGT. V dropped 3 bases and J dropped 0 bases, with 9 bases sitting between them. This CDR3 has 16 amino acids. DNA of the CDR3: TGTGCCAGCAGTGACAGGTTGTACTCTGGGGCCAACGTCCTGACTTTC. Translated: CASSDRLYSGANVLTF.

The chain is built from TRBV29-1 and TRBJ1-4; 7 nucleotides match TRBD1. Germline CDR1 reads SQVTM; CDR2 reads ANQGSEA. V was clipped by 2 bases and J by 7 bases; unmatched bases: 4. The CDR3 covers 13 residues. The CDR3 is CSVEYRGGEKLFF. The CDR3 DNA follows: TGCAGCGTTGAATACAGGGGTGGTGAAAAACTGTTTTTT.

This clone came up a few times. The chain has TRBV9 and TRBJ2-7; no definite D call. CDR1 and CDR2 from the germline V gene are SGDLS and YYNGEE. The CDR3 is 14 amino acids. With 0 bases removed from V and 2 bases from J, the gap between germline ends came to 9 bases. The CDR3 region has the DNA TGTGCCAGCAGCGTAGCTGAGAGCACCTACGAGCAGTACTTC. It specifies CASSVAESTYEQYF.

The chain carries TRBV10-2 and TRBJ2-7; D is unresolved. From germline, CDR1 is WSHSY and CDR2 SAAADI. This CDR3 has 12 amino acids. The V and J ends lost 2 bases and 1 base respectively, with 3 bases between them. CDR3 sequence reads: CASSEGSYEQYF. The CDR3 DNA reads as TGCGCCAGCAGTGAGGGGTCCTACGAGCAGTACTTC.

The V call is TRBV25-1, the J call TRBJ1-2; tentative D call: TRBD1 (5 bases). Between the trimmed V and J ends, which lost 1 base and 8 bases, there was a span of 11 bases. The CDR3 length is 13 residues. Germline CDR1 is MGHDK and CDR2 is SYGVNS. CDR3 residues: CASSEFRVRGYTF. The CDR3 nucleotides are TGTGCCAGCAGTGAATTCAGGGTCCGGGGCTACACCTTC.

This clone appeared a few times. Other nucleotide sequences in the sample specify the same CDR3. The CDR3 here is CASSQAPRGEQYF. In nucleotides, the CDR3 is TGTGCCAGCAGCCAAGCCCCCCGGGGGGAGCAGTACTTC. J is TRBJ2-7 and V is TRBV14, with D possibly TRBD2 on 6 matching bases. The CDR3 is 13 amino acids. Trimming stripped 1 base from V and 7 bases from J, with 11 bases between. Germline CDR1 is SGHDN and CDR2 is FVKESK.

The rearrangement links TRBV6-5 to TRBJ1-1; 9 nucleotides match TRBD1. This CDR3 has 15 residues. Germline lookup yields CDR1 MNHEY and CDR2 SVGAGI. The junction had 12 bases not matched to a gene; V was cut back by 6 bases and J by 7 bases. CDR3 loop: CASSTRDRVEGEAFF. CDR3 DNA: TGTGCCAGCAGCACCCGGGACAGGGTCGAAGGTGAAGCTTTCTTT.

This clone was recorded a few times. The chain links TRBV15 to TRBJ2-1; tentatively, D is TRBD2 (5 bases). CDR3 size: 15 residues. Between the trimmed V and J ends, which lost 3 bases and 6 bases, there was a span of 15 bases. Germline CDR1 LNHNV, CDR2 YYDKDF (reference sequence). The CDR3 loop reads CATSREVPGSNEQFF. For the CDR3, the DNA is TGTGCCACCAGCAGGGAGGTGCCGGGGAGCAATGAGCAGTTCTTC.

This clone was observed a few times. The chain has TRBV11-2 and TRBJ2-3; D call uncertain. CDR1 is SGHAT and CDR2 is FQNNGV in the germline V gene. The V end was cut by 3 bases, the J end by 2 bases, with 6 bases between. The length of the CDR3 is 13 residues. For the CDR3, the DNA is TGTGCCAGCAGCTTCGATCCCACAGATACGCAGTATTTT. Protein sequence: CASSFDPTDTQYF.

This rearrangement joins TRBV27 to TRBJ2-2, with D unclear. Trimming removed 5 bases from V and 6 bases from J, with 7 bases in between. The CDR3 covers 12 residues. From germline, CDR1 is MNHEY and CDR2 SMNVEV (reference sequence). The CDR3 sequence is CASSALSGELFF. In DNA form, the CDR3 reads TGTGCCAGCAGTGCCCTCTCCGGGGAGCTGTTTTTT.